The 29 T cell receptor beta chains below come from one sample, sequenced in a study of cytomegalovirus exposure and HLA in healthy donors. The repertoire was sequenced with immunoSEQ multiplex PCR; TCRdb's copy has only in-frame clones and lacks some. This sample has some 250,000 clones, with approximately 84% found just once. The sample taken for sequencing was PBMCs. Every receptor here comes from a woman in her twenties or thirties in good health and CMV-seropositive.

The sample holds one count of this clone. The V and J genes are TRBV19 and TRBJ2-7; TRBD1 might be the D (6 bases). Germline loops: CDR1 LNHDA, CDR2 SQIVND (reference sequence). The CDR3 runs to 16 residues. V lost 4 bases to trimming and J lost 4 bases, with 20 bases between them. The chain's CDR3 is CASSKAPGARSYEQYF. The CDR3 DNA reads as TGTGCCAGTAGTAAGGCCCCAGGGGCCCGAAGTTACGAGCAGTACTTC.

The chain joins TRBV5-1 to TRBJ1-1; 8 nucleotides line up with TRBD1. The germline CDR1 and CDR2 sequences are SGHRS and YFSETQ. The CDR3 runs 13 residues. Germline trimming cut 5 bases from V and 1 base from J; bases unmatched to any gene: 1. The CDR3 loop is CASRDRANTEAFF. DNA for the CDR3: TGCGCCAGCAGGGACAGGGCGAACACTGAAGCTTTCTTT.

The genes are TRBV5-1 and TRBJ2-3; TRBD2 matches at 7 bases. The CDR3 has 15 residues. With 4 bases clipped from V and 4 bases from J, the junction kept 9 bases outside the gene matches. Germline CDR1 SGHRS, CDR2 YFSETQ. The CDR3 nucleotides are TGCGCCAGCAGCCCGGAGACTAGCTCGGCAGATACGCAGTATTTT. It codes for CASSPETSSADTQYF.

This sequence joins TRBV28 and TRBJ2-4, with D perhaps TRBD2 (5 bases). This CDR3 contains 12 residues. Germline V gene data show CDR1 as MDHEN and CDR2 as SYDVKM. V was shortened by 4 bases and J by 9 bases, with 10 bases between the two germline ends. The CDR3 DNA reads as TGTGCCAGCAGTTCGGGGAGTTTCATTCAGTACTTC. It codes for CASSSGSFIQYF.

The CDR3 DNA is TGTGCCAGCAGCTTATTAGCGGGAGGGGGCAATGAGCAGTTCTTC. Translating it yields CASSLLAGGGNEQFF. J is TRBJ2-1 and V is TRBV7-9, with 11 nucleotides matching TRBD2. The CDR3 is made up of 15 amino acids. The trim removed 2 bases at V and 6 bases at J, leaving 3 bases unmatched. In germline, CDR1 is SEHNR, CDR2 FQNEAQ (reference sequence).

The V and J genes are TRBV6-1 and TRBJ2-7, with TRBD2 identical over 7 bases. The trim removed 4 bases at V and 6 bases at J, leaving 15 bases unmatched. CDR1 is MNHNS, CDR2 SASEGT, per germline. The CDR3 is made up of 16 amino acids. CDR3 loop: CASSGVRSRAGREQYF. The CDR3 DNA follows: TGTGCCAGCAGTGGGGTCCGCTCCAGAGCGGGACGCGAGCAGTACTTC.

CDR3 DNA sequence: TGTGCCAGCAGCATCGGACTAGCGGGAGGGCTGAACACCGGGGAGCTGTTTTTT. It specifies CASSIGLAGGLNTGELFF. The chain is built from TRBV5-4 and TRBJ2-2; 15 nucleotides agree with TRBD2. Losses at the gene ends were 4 bases for V and 1 base for J; bases not matched to a gene: 5. Germline V gene lookup returns CDR1 SGHNT and CDR2 YYREEE (reference sequence). The CDR3 is made up of 18 amino acids.

The J gene is TRBJ1-5, the V gene TRBV19; a weak D match, TRBD1 (6 bases). The V gene's germline CDR1 is LNHDA and CDR2 SQIVND (reference sequence). The length of the CDR3 is 12 residues. Trimming removed 8 bases at V and 6 bases at J, with 11 bases between. The CDR3 spells CASLTRGQPQHF. The DNA of the CDR3 is TGTGCCAGTCTCACCAGGGGTCAGCCCCAGCATTTT.

The chain joins TRBV27 to TRBJ2-7; 11 nucleotides align to TRBD1. This CDR3 region has 15 residues. The V segment lost 4 bases and the J segment 6 bases; nucleotides outside the gene matches: 8. Germline V lookup: CDR1 MNHEY, CDR2 SMNVEV (reference sequence). This chain's CDR3 is CASSSPGQGDIEQYF. CDR3 in DNA: TGTGCCAGCAGTTCACCGGGACAGGGGGATATCGAGCAGTACTTC.

This clone was recorded a few times. The chain is built from TRBV18 and TRBJ2-1, with 7 bases fitting TRBD2. Trimming took 3 bases from V and 4 from J; bases not matched to a gene: 3. The germline V gene encodes CDR1 KGHSH and CDR2 LQKENI. The CDR3 loop spans 14 amino acids. The CDR3 bases are TGTGCCAGCTCACCTCAGCGGGATTACAATGAGCAGTTCTTC. As protein: CASSPQRDYNEQFF. The full variable domain, rest sourced from reference TRBV18 and TRBJ2-1, is NAGVMQNPRHLVRRRGQEARLRCSPMKGHSHVYWYRQLPEEGLKFMVYLQKENIIDESGMPKERFSAEFPKEGPSILRIQQVVRGDSAAYFCASSPQRDYNEQFFGPGTRLTVL.

This clone was counted at least ten times. V usage is TRBV27 and J usage is TRBJ2-3; 8 bases are a match to TRBD1. Germline CDR1 MNHEY, CDR2 SMNVEV (reference sequence). This CDR3 has 15 residues. Trimming removed 5 bases from V and 3 bases from J; junction bases left unmatched: 7. The CDR3 coding sequence is TGTGCCAGCAGTGTTACAGGGGGTAGGACAGATACGCAGTATTTT. Its translation is CASSVTGGRTDTQYF.

This rearrangement joins TRBV9 to TRBJ1-2; D not certain. V lost 2 bases, J lost 4 bases, and 18 bases lay in between. Germline V gene data show CDR1 as SGDLS and CDR2 as YYNGEE. The CDR3 has 16 amino acids. The CDR3 is CASSVSPGGARYGYTF. In nucleotides, the CDR3 is TGTGCCAGCAGCGTGAGCCCAGGAGGAGCTCGCTATGGCTACACCTTC. The complete variable domain, with remaining parts taken from reference TRBV9 and TRBJ1-2, reads DSGVTQTPKHLITATGQRVTLRCSPRSGDLSVYWYQQSLDQGLQFLIQYYNGEERAKGNILERFSAQQFPDLHSELNLSSLELGDSALYFCASSVSPGGARYGYTFGSGTRLTVV.

The sample holds a few counts of this clone. This chain joins TRBV6-5 and TRBJ2-2, with D perhaps matching TRBD1 (6 bases). CDR1 and CDR2 from the germline V gene are MNHEY and SVGAGI. Trimming shortened V by 6 bases and J by 5 bases, and 10 bases separated the two germline ends. CDR3 length equals 13 residues. The CDR3 region is CASRRTGTGELFF. The CDR3 coding sequence is TGTGCCAGCAGACGCACAGGGACCGGGGAGCTGTTTTTT.

This clone was recorded once. The rearrangement joins TRBV12-5 to TRBJ2-3; tentatively, D is TRBD2 (5 bases). The V end lost 3 bases, the J end lost 4 bases, and 14 bases lay between the germline ends. This CDR3 is 15 amino acids long. CDR1 and CDR2 from the germline V gene are LGHNT and FRNRAP. The CDR3 protein is CASGFTTSTPDTQYF. The CDR3 DNA follows: TGTGCTAGTGGTTTTACTACTAGTACCCCAGATACGCAGTATTTT.

This clone was found once. This chain links TRBV5-1 with TRBJ2-3; 8 bases agree with TRBD2. With 0 bases clipped from V and 0 bases from J, the junction kept 0 bases outside the gene matches. The CDR3 totals 15 residues. CDR1 and CDR2 (germline): SGHRS, YFSETQ. CDR3 loop: CASSLVAGSTDTQYF. The CDR3 DNA reads TGCGCCAGCAGCTTGGTAGCGGGGAGCACAGATACGCAGTATTTT.

The chain employs TRBV5-1 and TRBJ2-1; TRBD2 is a possible D gene (6 bases). V was clipped by 0 bases and J by 5 bases, with 9 bases between them. CDR1 SGHRS and CDR2 YFSETQ come from the germline V gene. This CDR3 region has 14 residues. CDR3 amino acids: CASSLEGTHNEQFF. The CDR3 DNA follows: TGCGCCAGCAGCTTGGAGGGGACTCACAATGAGCAGTTCTTC.

The rearrangement links TRBV7-8 to TRBJ2-7, with TRBD2 identical over 8 bases. This CDR3 region has 16 residues. With 6 bases clipped from V and 2 bases from J, the junction kept 12 bases outside the gene matches. Germline lookup yields CDR1 SGHVS and CDR2 FQNEAQ. The CDR3 nucleotides read TGTGCCAGCAGTCTAGTCCTAGCGGGCCTGACCTACGAGCAGTACTTC. It specifies CASSLVLAGLTYEQYF.

The chain combines TRBV5-4 with TRBJ2-7; D perhaps matches TRBD2 (5 bases). This CDR3 contains 16 residues. Germline V CDR1 and CDR2: SGHNT, YYREEE (reference sequence). The V and J ends lost 0 bases and 3 bases respectively, with 16 bases between them. The CDR3 protein is CASSLAGIGRIYEQYF. The CDR3 coding sequence is TGTGCCAGCAGCTTGGCCGGGATAGGGCGCATCTACGAGCAGTACTTC.

This rearrangement joins TRBV7-3 to TRBJ2-7; 7 positions agree with TRBD2. Germline V gives CDR1 SGHTA, CDR2 FQGTGA. The CDR3 is made up of 15 amino acids. The junction had 4 bases not matched to a gene; V was cut back by 2 bases and J by 0 bases. The CDR3 DNA sequence: TGTGCCAGCAGCTTATCAGCGGGGAGCTCCTACGAGCAGTACTTC. This gives the protein CASSLSAGSSYEQYF.

The genes are TRBV7-2 and TRBJ1-4; 9 bases map to TRBD1. Trimming cost V 1 base and J 8 bases; bases outside gene matches: 8. The CDR3 has 16 amino acids. Per the germline V gene, CDR1 is SGHTA and CDR2 is FQGNSA. The chain's CDR3 is CASSLVWDREDEKLFF. Here the CDR3 DNA reads TGTGCCAGCAGCTTAGTTTGGGACAGGGAGGACGAAAAACTGTTTTTT.

The V call is TRBV27, the J call TRBJ2-1, with 8 nucleotides matching TRBD2. Trimming at V came to 2 bases and at J to 2 bases, leaving 5 bases not matched to a gene. This CDR3 contains 16 residues. Per germline, CDR1 MNHEY and CDR2 SMNVEV (reference sequence). CDR3 DNA: TGTGCCAGCAGTTTAACGGCGGGAGGCACCTACAATGAGCAGTTCTTC. Amino acids: CASSLTAGGTYNEQFF.

The rearrangement uses TRBV2 and TRBJ2-3; 8 bases fit TRBD1. J was trimmed by 2 bases and V by 10 bases; bases with no gene match: 11. Germline assignment: CDR1 SNHLY and CDR2 FYNNEI. This CDR3 has 15 amino acids. The CDR3 spells CATQARQGYTDTQYF. The CDR3 coding sequence is TGTGCCACCCAAGCCCGACAGGGGTACACAGATACGCAGTATTTT.

The chain joins TRBV11-1 to TRBJ2-7, with 7 bases fitting TRBD1. The CDR3 sequence is 17 residues long. The trim removed 5 bases at V and 0 bases at J, leaving 13 bases unmatched. Per the germline V gene, CDR1 is SGHAT and CDR2 is FQDESV (reference sequence). CDR3 amino acids: CASSPPDRRGPSYEQYF. The CDR3 nucleotides read TGTGCCAGCAGCCCACCGGACAGGCGAGGGCCCTCCTACGAGCAGTACTTC.

The chain employs TRBV7-6 and TRBJ1-4, with TRBD1 identical over 7 bases. The CDR3 runs to 15 residues. CDR1 is SGHVS, CDR2 FNYEAQ, per germline. V shed 4 bases, J shed 6 bases, and the junction held 8 bases outside the gene matches. For the CDR3, the DNA is TGTGCCAGCAGCTCTTACAGGGGTTTGGATGAAAAACTGTTTTTT. Protein sequence: CASSSYRGLDEKLFF. Drawing the rest from reference TRBV7-6 and TRBJ1-4, the complete variable domain is GAGVSQSPRYKVTKRGQDVALRCDPISGHVSLYWYRQALGQGPEFLTYFNYEAQQDKSGLPNDRFSAERPEGSISTLTIQRTEQRDSAMYRCASSSYRGLDEKLFFGSGTQLSVL.

The chain has TRBV28 and TRBJ2-7, with D possibly TRBD1 on 6 matching bases. The CDR3 is 15 amino acids. The ends were cut back, 6 bases at V and 2 bases at J, with 17 bases in the middle. Germline loops: CDR1 MDHEN, CDR2 SYDVKM. This CDR3 reads CASRQSRQDAYEQYF. CDR3 nucleotide sequence: TGTGCCAGCAGACAAAGCCGACAGGATGCCTACGAGCAGTACTTC.

This rearrangement joins TRBV30 to TRBJ1-2; 7 positions match TRBD1. The CDR3 extends over 13 amino acids. V trimming: 5 bases; J trimming: 1 base; junction bases outside the gene matches: 4. From germline, CDR1 is GTSNPN and CDR2 SVGIG (reference sequence). The CDR3 region is CAWGGTDNYGYTF. The CDR3 nucleotides read TGTGCCTGGGGGGGGACAGATAACTATGGCTACACCTTC.

This clone was seen a single time. The chain employs TRBV19 and TRBJ2-7, with 12 positions matching TRBD2. The CDR3 length is 15 residues. Trimming took 5 bases from V and 2 from J; bases not matched to a gene: 4. CDR1 LNHDA and CDR2 SQIVND come from the germline V gene (reference sequence). The CDR3 bases are TGTGCCAGTAGTTTACTAGCGGGAGGAGCCTACGAGCAGTACTTC. This codes for CASSLLAGGAYEQYF. The full variable domain, completed using reference TRBV19 and TRBJ2-7, is DGGITQSPKYLFRKEGQNVTLSCEQNLNHDAMYWYRQDPGQGLRLIYYSQIVNDFQKGDIAEGYSVSREKKESFPLTVTSAQKNPTAFYLCASSLLAGGAYEQYFGPGTRLTVT.

CDR3 residues: CASSQGGSYGYTF. The DNA for the CDR3 is TGTGCCAGCAGTCAAGGAGGATCATATGGCTACACCTTC. The chain is built from TRBV28 and TRBJ1-2; D unclear. V was trimmed by 5 bases and J by 5 bases, leaving 12 bases between them. This CDR3 region has 13 residues. From germline, CDR1 is MDHEN and CDR2 SYDVKM.

The J gene is TRBJ2-7, the V gene TRBV16, with 12 bases matching TRBD2. This CDR3 comprises 16 residues. In germline, CDR1 is KGHSY, CDR2 FQNENV. The trim removed 1 base at V and 6 bases at J, leaving 7 bases unmatched. The CDR3 protein is CASSQFRLAGEGEQYF. The CDR3, as DNA: TGTGCCAGCAGCCAATTCCGACTAGCGGGAGAGGGCGAGCAGTACTTC.